The 32 T cell receptor beta chains listed next were all sequenced from one sample in a study of vaccination and CD4 T cells after COVID-19. Regarding treatment: approximately nine-day PBMC culture with coronavirus spike peptide pools or control peptides (ViraFEST assay). An Oncomine TCR Beta short-read assay was used to sequence the DNA from cultured CD4+ T cells. TCRdb itself ran the PCR reads through MiXCR, one entry per CDR3 protein. Here the sample spans over 20,000 distinct CDR3 sequences, 48% being singletons. These receptors' targets are unknown. The sample taken for sequencing was CD4+ T cells from blood, cultured in vitro. These TCRs come from a human donor who had recovered from COVID-19.

The chain carries TRBV5-1 and TRBJ2-2, with 12 positions matching TRBD2. CDR1 is SGHRS and CDR2 is YFSETQ in the germline V gene. The CDR3 consists of 16 residues. Germline trimming cut 0 bases from V and 7 bases from J; bases unmatched to any gene: 4. The CDR3 region is CASSLGLAGEIGELFF. The DNA of the CDR3 is TGCGCCAGCAGCTTGGGACTAGCGGGAGAGATCGGGGAGCTGTTTTTT.

The genes are TRBV28 and TRBJ1-6, with unresolved D. V dropped 4 bases and J dropped 7 bases, with 14 bases sitting between them. The CDR3 is made up of 15 amino acids. Germline V lookup: CDR1 MDHEN, CDR2 SYDVKM. As DNA, the CDR3 is TGTGCCAGCAGTTCGCCGGAGGGCAGGAATTCACCCCTCCACTTT. This sequence encodes CASSSPEGRNSPLHF.

This clonotype was picked up a small number of times. J is TRBJ1-6 and V is TRBV25-1; D is uncertain. This CDR3 is 19 amino acids long. Germline CDR1 is MGHDK and CDR2 is SYGVNS. Trimming shortened V by 1 base and J by 0 bases, and 16 bases separated the two germline ends. The CDR3 sequence is CASSEWRGGPSSYNSPLHF. The CDR3, as DNA: TGTGCCAGCAGTGAATGGCGTGGCGGCCCGAGCTCCTATAATTCACCCCTCCACTTT.

This chain uses TRBV24-1 with TRBJ2-1; no definite D call. The CDR3 is 11 residues long. V dropped 9 bases and J dropped 9 bases, with 11 bases sitting between them. Per the germline V gene, CDR1 is KGHDR and CDR2 is SFDVKD. The CDR3, as DNA: TGTGCCACCTCTACTTTTACTGAGCAGTTCTTC. Its protein product is CATSTFTEQFF.

The chain has TRBV20-1 and TRBJ2-3, with 8 bases matching TRBD2. V shed 2 bases and J 4 bases; nucleotides not matched to a gene: 5. Germline CDR1 and CDR2: DFQATT and SNEGSKA (reference sequence). This CDR3 comprises 14 residues. The CDR3 region is CSARLAGGSDTQYF. DNA of the CDR3: TGCAGTGCTAGACTCGCGGGAGGATCAGATACGCAGTATTTT.

The table lists this clonotype with a few counts. The chain recombines TRBV2 with TRBJ2-7, with a possible D match to TRBD1 (6 bases). The CDR3 contains 12 residues. Germline assignment: CDR1 SNHLY and CDR2 FYNNEI. The V end was cut by 6 bases, the J end by 3 bases, with 9 bases between. The CDR3 is CASSVDSYEQYF. For the CDR3, the DNA is TGTGCCAGCAGCGTGGACAGCTACGAGCAGTACTTC.

The gene calls are TRBV5-5 and TRBJ1-1; 9 bases are shared with TRBD1. V lost 6 bases, J lost 4 bases, and 10 bases stayed unmatched. The germline V gene encodes CDR1 SGHKS and CDR2 YYEKEE (reference sequence). The CDR3 extends over 15 amino acids. CDR3 coding DNA: TGTGCCAGCAACATGCAACAGGGGGCGTTCACTGAAGCTTTCTTT. This translates into CASNMQQGAFTEAFF.

V usage is TRBV20-1 and J usage is TRBJ1-1; no reliable D call. The CDR3 covers 12 residues. The germline V gene encodes CDR1 DFQATT and CDR2 SNEGSKA (reference sequence). Trimming stripped 6 bases from V and 3 bases from J, with 11 bases between. CDR3 amino acids: CSAPRRDTEAFF. Written as DNA, the CDR3 is TGCAGTGCACCCCGCCGGGACACTGAAGCTTTCTTT.

A few counts support this clonotype. The gene calls are TRBV6-2 or TRBV6-3 and TRBJ2-1; TRBD2 might be the D (5 bases). The V end lost 6 bases, the J end lost 9 bases, and 15 bases lay between the germline ends. This CDR3 has 13 amino acids. Germline loops: CDR1 MNHEY, CDR2 SVGEGT. Here the CDR3 DNA reads TGTGCCAGCAGGAAACTAGTTTTGGGTGAGCAGTTCTTC. Translated: CASRKLVLGEQFF.

The chain combines TRBV12-3 or TRBV12-4 with TRBJ2-3; TRBD1 matches at 8 bases. This CDR3 contains 15 residues. The ends lost 4 bases at V and 0 bases at J; junction bases unmatched: 3. CDR3 bases: TGTGCCAGCAGTTCGGGACAGGTTAGCACAGATACGCAGTATTTT. Translation: CASSSGQVSTDTQYF.

This clonotype came up a few times. This rearrangement joins TRBV11-2 to TRBJ2-7, with a tentative D call TRBD1 (5 bases). Trimming pared 1 base from V and 3 bases from J, leaving 10 bases between. CDR1 and CDR2 from the germline V gene are SGHAT and FQNNGV. The CDR3 sequence is 14 residues long. The chain's CDR3 is CASSLVRAYYEQYF. The DNA of the CDR3 is TGTGCCAGCAGCTTAGTCAGGGCTTACTACGAGCAGTACTTC.

Here the CDR3 DNA reads TGTGCCAGCACCGTAACAGGGATGGGTCAGCCCCAGCATTTT. This gives the protein CASTVTGMGQPQHF. The chain carries TRBV6-1 and TRBJ1-5, with TRBD1 as a possible D gene (6 bases). Trimming took off 7 bases at V and 6 bases at J, with 16 bases between the two ends. The CDR3 is 14 amino acids. Germline loops: CDR1 MNHNS, CDR2 SASEGT.

This sequence joins TRBV12-3 or TRBV12-4 and TRBJ2-5, with 8 bases matching TRBD2. After removal of 5 bases from V and 3 bases from J, the junction contained 11 bases not matched to a gene. This CDR3 contains 16 residues. The CDR3, as DNA: TGTGCCAGCAGTCCGCCAGCGGGAGAAGGGAAAGAGACCCAGTACTTC. Protein product: CASSPPAGEGKETQYF.

V gene TRBV10-3 combines with J gene TRBJ1-2; 9 bases match TRBD1. CDR1 ENHRY and CDR2 SYGVKD come from the germline V gene. The ends lost 9 bases at V and 8 bases at J; junction bases unmatched: 13. This CDR3 is 14 amino acids long. In nucleotides, the CDR3 is TGTGCCATTGCCGGGACAGGGATTTTCGCGGGCTACACCTTC. Translation gives CAIAGTGIFAGYTF.

The table lists this clonotype with a few counts. The CDR3 sequence: CASRPRPRAPADTQYF. The CDR3 coding sequence is TGTGCCAGCAGGCCCCGACCCAGAGCCCCCGCAGATACGCAGTATTTT. The rearrangement uses TRBV7-2 and TRBJ2-3; D unclear. CDR3 length: 16 residues. CDR1 is SGHTA, CDR2 FQGNSA, per germline. The ends were cut back, 6 bases at V and 4 bases at J, with 20 bases in the middle.

This clonotype was seen a handful of times. The chain links TRBV6-1 to TRBJ1-5, with 8 positions matching TRBD1. The V and J ends lost 6 bases and 8 bases, in that order; junction bases with no gene match: 6. This CDR3 is 13 amino acids long. Germline CDR1 is MNHNS and CDR2 is SASEGT. DNA of the CDR3: TGTGCCAGCAGCGCAGGGGGCTCGAAGCCCCAGCATTTT. Translation gives CASSAGGSKPQHF.

The CDR3 region has the DNA TGTGCCAGCAGTGAATCGGAGTTTGCAACTAATGAAAAACTGTTTTTT. Its protein product is CASSESEFATNEKLFF. The rearrangement joins TRBV2 to TRBJ1-4; D is unclear. This CDR3 has 16 residues. CDR1 is SNHLY and CDR2 is FYNNEI in the germline V gene. Trimming took 2 bases from V and 0 from J, leaving 10 bases between them.

The chain carries TRBV20-1 and TRBJ1-5, with D possibly matching TRBD1 (5 bases). V lost 3 bases and J 1 base, leaving 13 bases between the germline ends. CDR3 length equals 15 residues. Germline values: CDR1 DFQATT, CDR2 SNEGSKA (reference sequence). CDR3 sequence reads: CSASQGSASNQPQHF. As DNA, the CDR3 is TGCAGTGCTAGTCAGGGTTCTGCGAGCAATCAGCCCCAGCATTTT.

The CDR3 DNA reads TGTGCCTGGAGTGTCGACCCCGTGACTAGCTTCGCCTACGAGCAGTACTTC. Protein product: CAWSVDPVTSFAYEQYF. The chain has TRBV30 and TRBJ2-7; 7 bases are a match to TRBD2. CDR1 is GTSNPN and CDR2 is SVGIG in the germline V gene (reference sequence). The CDR3 has 17 residues. V trimming: 0 bases; J trimming: 2 bases; junction bases outside the gene matches: 13.

This clonotype was counted between two and nine times. Compared with germline, one end of the junction differs, possibly owing to a read error. The chain couples TRBV2 to TRBJ2-2; D not certain. Looked up from germline, CDR1 is SNHLY and CDR2 is FYNNEI. There are 14 residues in the CDR3. The CDR3 reads CASSVVSNIGELFF. The CDR3 DNA reads as TGTGCCAGCAGTGTAGTGTCTAACATCGGGGAGCTGTTTTTT.

The chain has TRBV7-2 and TRBJ2-7; 7 nucleotides match TRBD1. The CDR3 sequence is 15 residues long. Per germline, CDR1 SGHTA and CDR2 FQGNSA. V shed 6 bases and J 1 base; nucleotides not matched to a gene: 9. The DNA of the CDR3 is TGTGCCAGCAGGCTTACCGGGACAGCATCCTACGAGCAGTACTTC. Its translation: CASRLTGTASYEQYF.

This clonotype showed up just a few times. V usage is TRBV6-7 and J usage is TRBJ2-7; the match to TRBD1 covers 8 bases. TRBV6-7 is identified as an open reading frame with a role that is uncertain. The CDR3 has 16 residues. After removal of 6 bases from V and 4 bases from J, the junction contained 14 bases not matched to a gene. The DNA for the CDR3 is TGTGCCAGCAGCCAAGCCGATCAGGGGGCCTCATACGAGCAGTACTTC. This sequence encodes CASSQADQGASYEQYF.

The chain employs TRBV21-1 and TRBJ2-7; the table names TRBD2, a call not compared with the DNA. TRBV21-1 is recorded as a pseudogene. This CDR3 contains 15 residues. In DNA form, the CDR3 reads TGTGCCAGCAGCCAGGCCGGGACTGCTTATCACGAGCAGTACTTC. This gives the protein CASSQAGTAYHEQYF.

This clonotype occurred a few times. The gene calls are TRBV7-3 and TRBJ1-2; D may be TRBD1 (5 bases). Germline CDR1 and CDR2: SGHTA and FQGTGA. This CDR3 has 13 amino acids. V dropped 5 bases and J dropped 6 bases, with 13 bases sitting between them. The CDR3 coding sequence is TGTGCCAGCAGCCGCCTGGGACGTCATGGCTACACCTTC. Protein product: CASSRLGRHGYTF.

This clonotype was recorded a few times. The V call is TRBV24-1, the J call TRBJ1-2; D may be TRBD1 (5 bases). Trimming stripped 5 bases from V and 6 bases from J, with 12 bases between. Germline V CDR1 and CDR2: KGHDR, SFDVKD. This CDR3 is 13 amino acids long. CDR3 sequence reads: CATSAGREDGYTF. The CDR3 DNA reads as TGTGCCACCAGTGCAGGGAGGGAGGATGGCTACACCTTC.

There are a few counts of this clonotype. The rearrangement links TRBV15 to TRBJ2-5; either TRBD1 or TRBD2 may supply D (6 bases each). CDR1 LNHNV and CDR2 YYDKDF come from the germline V gene (reference sequence). V lost 2 bases to trimming and J lost 1 base, with 14 bases between them. This CDR3 has 16 amino acids. Here the CDR3 DNA reads TGTGCCACCAGCAGACTTCCGGGGGCGGCCCAAGAGACCCAGTACTTC. It encodes CATSRLPGAAQETQYF.

A few counts support this clonotype. This chain joins TRBV12-3 or TRBV12-4 and TRBJ1-5; D is possibly TRBD1 (5 bases). Between the trimmed V and J ends, which lost 2 bases and 2 bases, there was a span of 10 bases. This CDR3 spans 15 amino acids. CDR3 nucleotides: TGTGCCAGCAGTTTACGGCAGGGTGGCAATCAGCCCCAGCATTTT. It is translated as CASSLRQGGNQPQHF.

The J gene is TRBJ2-1, the V gene TRBV5-1, with 13 bases fitting TRBD2. Germline assignment: CDR1 SGHRS and CDR2 YFSETQ. CDR3 size: 15 residues. Trimming removed 3 bases from V and 6 bases from J; junction bases left unmatched: 3. CDR3 region: CASSYRLAGGNEQFF. The CDR3 region has the DNA TGCGCCAGCAGCTATAGACTAGCGGGAGGCAATGAGCAGTTCTTC.

The chain couples TRBV10-3 to TRBJ1-5, with D perhaps matching TRBD1 (6 bases). This CDR3 is 15 amino acids long. Trimming cost V 4 bases and J 2 bases, with 12 bases left between them. Germline V gene data show CDR1 as ENHRY and CDR2 as SYGVKD. The CDR3 DNA sequence: TGTGCCATCAGTGCCGACCCAGGGGGCAATCAGCCCCAGCATTTT. Its protein product is CAISADPGGNQPQHF.

This clonotype has a handful of counts. The chain couples TRBV20-1 to TRBJ1-1; D gene uncertain. V was shortened by 3 bases and J by 0 bases, with 8 bases between the two germline ends. The CDR3 extends over 13 amino acids. Per germline, CDR1 DFQATT and CDR2 SNEGSKA (reference sequence). The chain's CDR3 is CSARGGMNTEAFF. The CDR3 DNA reads TGCAGTGCTAGGGGCGGGATGAACACTGAAGCTTTCTTT.

The CDR3 loop is CASSPQGAYGYTF. In DNA form, the CDR3 reads TGTGCCAGCTCACCACAGGGGGCCTATGGCTACACCTTC. The rearrangement joins TRBV18 to TRBJ1-2, with 7 bases matching TRBD1. This CDR3 is 13 amino acids long. Per germline, CDR1 KGHSH and CDR2 LQKENI. The junction had 0 bases not matched to a gene; V was cut back by 1 base and J by 4 bases. The full variable domain, rest sourced from reference TRBV18 and TRBJ1-2, is NAGVMQNPRHLVRRRGQEARLRCSPMKGHSHVYWYRQLPEEGLKFMVYLQKENIIDESGMPKERFSAEFPKEGPSILRIQQVVRGDSAAYFCASSPQGAYGYTFGSGTRLTVV.

V and J are TRBV10-3 and TRBJ2-7; the D gene could be TRBD1 or TRBD2 (5 bases each). The CDR3 spans 16 residues. Trimming left V 2 bases short and J 6 bases short, with 20 bases between. Germline values: CDR1 ENHRY, CDR2 SYGVKD. As DNA, the CDR3 is TGTGCCATCAGTGAGGATAAAGGTTTAACGGGACCCGAGCAGTACTTC. Amino acids: CAISEDKGLTGPEQYF.